This TCR beta chain was recovered during a study of lymphopenia after photon versus proton radiotherapy. The study, taken as a whole, reports: Oligoclonal CD8+ Temra expansion after nadir drove photon patients' diversity drop.

With regard to this clone: Its antigen is not identified.

CDR3 length: 16 amino acids. Germline CDR1 and CDR2: SQVTM and ANQGSEA. Trimming cost V 7 bases and J 7 bases; bases outside gene matches: 16. Sequencing was performed with immunoSEQ multiplex PCR; in TCRdb, only in-frame clones are kept and a portion is missing. The data contain around 30,000 clones, around 87% of them singletons. This TCR was recovered from a woman aged 55 to 70 with cholangiocarcinoma. Some clones in this sample may be carry-over from other donors' samples. Sequences were derived from peripheral blood, sampled from a patient treated with proton-based radiotherapy. This chain uses TRBV29-1 with TRBJ2-1; 10 nucleotides agree with TRBD2. DNA of the CDR3: TGCAGCGCGGGGGCTCCAGCGGGAGGGCCAGGGAATGAGCAGTTCTTC. Amino acids: CSAGAPAGGPGNEQFF.